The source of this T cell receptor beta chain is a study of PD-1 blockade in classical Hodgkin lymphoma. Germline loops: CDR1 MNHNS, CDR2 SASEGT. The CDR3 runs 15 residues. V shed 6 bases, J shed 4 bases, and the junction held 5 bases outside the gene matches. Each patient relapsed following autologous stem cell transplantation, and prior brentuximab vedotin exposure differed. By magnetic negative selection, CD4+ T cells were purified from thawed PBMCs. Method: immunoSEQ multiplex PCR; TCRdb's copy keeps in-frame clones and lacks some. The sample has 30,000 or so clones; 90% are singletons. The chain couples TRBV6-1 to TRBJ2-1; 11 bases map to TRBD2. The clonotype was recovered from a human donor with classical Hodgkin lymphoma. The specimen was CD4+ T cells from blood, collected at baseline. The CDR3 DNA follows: TGTGCCAGCAGGCCGGGACTAGCGGCTTACAATGAGCAGTTCTTC. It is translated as CASRPGLAAYNEQFF.